Below, 2 T cell receptor beta chains from the same sample are listed, as sequenced in a study of shared clonotypes between healthy human individuals. The method was immunoSEQ multiplex PCR; TCRdb's version includes in-frame clones alone and lacks a portion of them. The data hold about 820,000 clones, with about 92% observed a single time. The naive CD8 subset, CD45RO-negative cells positively selected for CCR7, excluded terminally differentiated effector memory CD45RA+ cells. Sequenced material: naive CD8+ T cells sorted from blood. The receptors were sampled from a man aged 25 to 45 in good health.

This clone occurred once. Other DNA sequences in the sample encode the same CDR3. The chain employs TRBV9 and TRBJ2-3; 8 positions match TRBD2. This CDR3 spans 16 amino acids. The J segment lost 0 bases and the V segment lost 2 bases, leaving 5 bases of the junction unmatched. Germline loops: CDR1 SGDLS, CDR2 YYNGEE. CDR3 loop: CASSVGGGQSTDTQYF. CDR3 nucleotides: TGTGCCAGCAGCGTCGGGGGGGGACAAAGCACAGATACGCAGTATTTT.

The J gene is TRBJ2-1, the V gene TRBV28; tentative D call: TRBD1 (6 bases). The CDR3 is 17 residues long. Germline V lookup: CDR1 MDHEN, CDR2 SYDVKM. V lost 7 bases to trimming and J lost 2 bases, with 21 bases between them. The CDR3 spells CASTQPGQSRAYNEQFF. The DNA for the CDR3 is TGTGCCAGCACCCAACCCGGACAGTCCAGAGCCTACAATGAGCAGTTCTTC.